This T cell receptor beta chain was recovered during a study of T cell changes during pregnancy in multiple sclerosis. This clone was found once. The table came from immunoSEQ multiplex PCR; TCRdb's copy has only in-frame clones and leaves some out. The sample records more than 65,000 clones, about 93% being singletons. Per germline, CDR1 SGHTA and CDR2 FQGNSA. This CDR3 has 11 amino acids. Trimming took off 5 bases at V and 7 bases at J, with 8 bases between the two ends. The sequence derives from a female donor with multiple sclerosis, enrolled in a pregnancy study. The chain couples TRBV7-2 to TRBJ1-2; D unresolved. The starting material was CD4+ T cells from peripheral blood mononuclear cells, obtained before pregnancy. The CDR3 loop reads CASSREIGYTF. In nucleotides, the CDR3 is TGTGCCAGCAGCCGGGAGATTGGCTACACCTTC.